Below are 21 T cell receptor beta chains sequenced from a single sample in a study of T-cell reconstitution after alpha-beta-depleted transplantation in children. Construction of the TCRbeta library involved unique molecular identifiers. Each CDR3 protein gets one entry after TCRdb re-called the PCR reads with MiXCR. The sample carries tens of thousands of distinct CDR3 sequences, roughly 4.5% recorded once. This specimen consisted of PBMCs, mostly from graft donor cells, obtained 180 days after TCRalphabeta/CD19-depleted stem cell transplant. The receptors come from a boy under two years old who had a stem cell transplant for acute myeloid leukemia, so the T cells may come from the graft donor.

This clonotype was counted ten times or more. V and J are TRBV25-1 and TRBJ2-1, with D perhaps being TRBD1 or TRBD2 (5 bases each). V shed 1 base and J shed 0 bases, with 7 bases lying between them. The CDR3 is made up of 15 amino acids. Looked up from germline, CDR1 is MGHDK and CDR2 is SYGVNS. The CDR3 here is CASSEFGGSYNEQFF. The CDR3 DNA is TGTGCCAGCAGTGAATTTGGGGGCTCCTACAATGAGCAGTTCTTC. Based on the CDR3 plus reference TRBV25-1 and TRBJ2-1, the full variable domain is EADIYQTPRYLVIGTGKKITLECSQTMGHDKMYWYQQDPGMELHLIHYSYGVNSTEKGDLSSESTVSRIRTEHFPLTLESARPSHTSQYLCASSEFGGSYNEQFFGPGTRLTVL.

This clonotype was observed many times. The gene calls are TRBV10-3 and TRBJ2-7, with D unresolved. V lost 3 bases, J lost 0 bases, and 12 bases lay in between. Per germline, CDR1 ENHRY and CDR2 SYGVKD. CDR3 length: 15 residues. CDR3 region: CAISDPGSSSYEQYF. For the CDR3, the DNA is TGTGCCATCAGTGACCCTGGGTCGAGCTCCTACGAGCAGTACTTC.

This clonotype has ten or more counts. The chain joins TRBV24-1 to TRBJ2-2; 8 positions agree with TRBD2. Germline V lookup: CDR1 KGHDR, CDR2 SFDVKD. Unmatched junction bases numbered 4, after V lost 1 base and J lost 1 base. The CDR3 contains 17 residues. DNA of the CDR3: TGTGCCACCAGTGATTTTAAACTAGCGGTGAACACCGGGGAGCTGTTTTTT. It codes for CATSDFKLAVNTGELFF.

This clonotype was counted at least ten times. The J gene is TRBJ1-2, the V gene TRBV28; 7 nucleotides line up with TRBD1. J lost 6 bases, V lost 2 bases, and 3 bases had no gene match. The germline CDR1 and CDR2 sequences are MDHEN and SYDVKM. The CDR3 runs 13 residues. DNA for the CDR3: TGTGCCAGCAGTTTAAGAGGGGGCAATGGCTACACCTTC. Its translation is CASSLRGGNGYTF.

This clonotype has ten or more counts. The rearrangement uses TRBV5-1 and TRBJ2-6, with D perhaps TRBD1 (5 bases). V dropped 0 bases and J dropped 0 bases, with 13 bases sitting between them. Germline assignment: CDR1 SGHRS and CDR2 YFSETQ. The length of the CDR3 is 18 residues. CDR3 protein: CASSLDRIRNSGANVLTF. In nucleotides, the CDR3 is TGCGCCAGCAGCTTGGACAGGATAAGAAACTCTGGGGCCAACGTCCTGACTTTC.

This clonotype was found many times. V is TRBV6-5 and J is TRBJ2-1, with 11 positions matching TRBD2. Germline loops: CDR1 MNHEY, CDR2 SVGAGI. The V gene end was trimmed by 0 bases and the J gene end by 9 bases; junction bases not matched to a gene: 4. CDR3 length: 15 residues. The CDR3 nucleotides read TGTGCCAGCAGTTACTCAAGGCTAGCGGGGGGTGAGCAGTTCTTC. It specifies CASSYSRLAGGEQFF.

The rearrangement links TRBV18 to TRBJ2-5, with D unclear. V was clipped by 3 bases and J by 2 bases, with 13 bases between them. CDR3 length: 15 residues. Germline V gene sequence: CDR1 KGHSH, CDR2 LQKENI. CDR3: CASSPRAELQETQYF. CDR3 nucleotide sequence: TGTGCCAGCTCACCCCGGGCAGAACTACAAGAGACCCAGTACTTC.

This clonotype was picked up many times. The V gene is TRBV10-3, the J gene TRBJ2-5, with a possible D match to TRBD1 (5 bases). Germline V lookup: CDR1 ENHRY, CDR2 SYGVKD. The germline V and J ends were trimmed by 6 bases and 3 bases, with 14 bases remaining between them. The length of the CDR3 is 14 residues. The CDR3 bases are TGTGCCATCAGCGACCTCAGGGTCGAAGAGACCCAGTACTTC. This codes for CAISDLRVEETQYF.

This clonotype was observed many times. The chain employs TRBV19 and TRBJ2-2; D remains ambiguous. Germline CDR1 LNHDA, CDR2 SQIVND (reference sequence). CDR3 length equals 15 residues. V was trimmed by 1 base and J by 5 bases, leaving 11 bases between them. CDR3 in DNA: TGTGCCAGTAGTATAGGCCCACGTGGGACCGGGGAGCTGTTTTTT. This encodes CASSIGPRGTGELFF.

There are many counts of this clonotype. V is TRBV6-1 and J is TRBJ2-7; TRBD1 aligns across 12 bases. Germline CDR1 reads MNHNS; CDR2 reads SASEGT. With 5 bases clipped from V and 3 bases from J, the junction kept 8 bases outside the gene matches. This CDR3 is built from 16 residues. The DNA for the CDR3 is TGTGCCAGCAGTCCGGGACAGGGGGCCTCAGGCTACGAGCAGTACTTC. Translation gives CASSPGQGASGYEQYF.

This chain links TRBV29-1 with TRBJ2-1; TRBD1 or TRBD2 may be the D gene (6 bases each). Per germline, CDR1 SQVTM and CDR2 ANQGSEA. The CDR3 sequence is 16 residues long. Between the trimmed V and J ends, which lost 7 bases and 4 bases, there was a span of 23 bases. This CDR3 reads CSATPNLGGLYNEQFF. CDR3 nucleotides: TGCAGCGCAACACCAAACCTGGGGGGCCTTTACAATGAGCAGTTCTTC.

Ten or more counts support this clonotype. The V and J genes are TRBV4-1 and TRBJ1-1, with D unclear. Trimming took off 0 bases at V and 1 base at J, with 9 bases between the two ends. Germline V lookup: CDR1 MGHRA, CDR2 YSYEKL. This CDR3 comprises 15 residues. The CDR3 protein is CASSQEGWGNTEAFF. The CDR3 DNA reads TGCGCCAGCAGCCAAGAGGGGTGGGGGAACACTGAAGCTTTCTTT.

This clonotype was recorded many times. This chain uses TRBV29-1 with TRBJ1-1; no firm D call. Germline CDR1 is SQVTM and CDR2 is ANQGSEA. V was shortened by 0 bases and J by 0 bases, with 20 bases between the two germline ends. This CDR3 contains 18 residues. The CDR3 loop reads CSVEDRRETRALNTEAFF. The CDR3 nucleotides are TGCAGCGTTGAAGATAGAAGAGAAACGAGGGCCTTGAACACTGAAGCTTTCTTT.

In its sample, this clonotype was seen many times. DNA for the CDR3: TGTGCCAGCAGTTTGGGGACCAGGGGGGGGACCCAGTACTTC. Its protein is CASSLGTRGGTQYF. The rearrangement uses TRBV12-3 or TRBV12-4 and TRBJ2-5, with D perhaps TRBD1 or TRBD2 (7 bases each). Trimming took 3 bases from V and 7 from J, leaving 15 bases between them. The CDR3 runs to 14 residues.

This clonotype occurred many times. The V gene is TRBV12-3 or TRBV12-4, the J gene TRBJ2-2; D is possibly TRBD2 (5 bases). The germline V and J ends were trimmed by 7 bases and 4 bases, with 19 bases remaining between them. This CDR3 has 16 amino acids. The CDR3 sequence: CASIRSASRGTGELFF. Here the CDR3 DNA reads TGTGCCAGCATCCGATCGGCGAGTCGGGGCACCGGGGAGCTGTTTTTT.

This clonotype appeared many times. The rearrangement links TRBV9 to TRBJ2-1, with 9 bases aligning to TRBD2. The CDR3 length is 18 residues. The ends lost 2 bases at V and 11 bases at J; junction bases unmatched: 20. The germline V gene has CDR1 SGDLS and CDR2 YYNGEE. Here the CDR3 reads CASSVRDGTSRGGGQQFF. The CDR3 DNA reads TGTGCCAGCAGCGTCCGGGATGGGACTAGCCGGGGCGGGGGGCAGCAGTTCTTC.

This clonotype has at least ten counts. This sequence joins TRBV6-5 and TRBJ2-2; D remains unclear. Germline V gives CDR1 MNHEY, CDR2 SVGAGI. This CDR3 has 12 amino acids. Trimming removed 6 bases at V and 6 bases at J, with 8 bases between. Written as DNA, the CDR3 is TGTGCCAGCAGCCCACTGTCCGGGGAGCTGTTTTTT. Translating it yields CASSPLSGELFF.

The CDR3 DNA follows: TGTGCCATCAGTGCTAGGCCGGACACTGAAGCTTTCTTT. This codes for CAISARPDTEAFF. V gene TRBV10-3 combines with J gene TRBJ1-1; D uncertain. This CDR3 has 13 amino acids. Germline V CDR1 and CDR2: ENHRY, SYGVKD. The V gene lost 4 bases and the J gene lost 3 bases, with 9 bases spanning the gap.

This clonotype appeared many times. The chain joins TRBV11-2 to TRBJ2-3; 7 positions agree with TRBD2. The trim removed 5 bases at V and 4 bases at J, leaving 9 bases unmatched. CDR1 SGHAT and CDR2 FQNNGV come from the germline V gene. The CDR3 length is 15 residues. The CDR3 loop is CASSGRGLDADTQYF. The CDR3 DNA is TGTGCCAGCAGCGGGCGCGGACTAGACGCAGATACGCAGTATTTT.

This clonotype was observed at least ten times. The chain recombines TRBV15 with TRBJ2-5, with D possibly matching TRBD1 (5 bases). CDR3 length: 13 residues. The V end was cut by 5 bases, the J end by 2 bases, with 9 bases between. The germline gives CDR1 LNHNV, CDR2 YYDKDF (reference sequence). Written as DNA, the CDR3 is TGTGCCACCAGCGGAAGACAGCAAGAGACCCAGTACTTC. It encodes CATSGRQQETQYF.

This clonotype was seen repeatedly, ten times or more. This chain uses TRBV7-9 with TRBJ2-2; unclear D gene. Looked up from germline, CDR1 is SEHNR and CDR2 is FQNEAQ (reference sequence). This CDR3 has 13 amino acids. The V gene lost 2 bases and the J gene lost 5 bases, with 6 bases spanning the gap. CDR3 DNA sequence: TGTGCCAGCAGCTTATCTGGTACCGGGGAGCTGTTTTTT. Translating gives CASSLSGTGELFF.